The clone carrying this TCR beta chain was seen once. Per the authors' pipeline: Estimation of nucleated cell counts relied on the amplification of reference gene primers. The assay was immunoSEQ multiplex PCR, and TCRdb's table has in-frame clones only and misses some. That table furnishes V, J and clone size, whereas the DNA furnished D and trimming. The sample carries over 400,000 clones, approximately 85% recorded once. This sample is drawn from a study of blood T cell repertoires in COVID-19. Overall study: The United States, Italy and Spain were the sources of the acute and convalescent COVID-19 samples. PBMCs, B-cell-depleted T cells, or T cells provided the cDNA or gDNA that made up the material.

From germline, CDR1 is SGHTA and CDR2 FQGNSA. V dropped 5 bases and J dropped 5; count of bases not matched to a gene: 7. The CDR3 spans 16 residues. The chain links TRBV7-2 to TRBJ2-3, with 13 bases that match TRBD2. The sample comprised peripheral blood. This clonotype originated in a human donor in a cohort sampled during active COVID-19. The CDR3 protein is CASSETSGRVVDTQYF. CDR3 sequence (DNA): TGTGCCAGCAGCGAAACTAGCGGGAGGGTGGTAGATACGCAGTATTTT.